The following is a T cell receptor (beta chain) sequence with its context. The data were taken from a study of tumor-infiltrating lymphocytes in localized non-small cell lung cancer. Germline-derived CDR1 and CDR2 are LGHNA and YSLEER. Trimming cost V 5 bases and J 3 bases; bases outside gene matches: 6. There are 14 residues in the CDR3. Clones were sequenced by immunoSEQ multiplex PCR, and TCRdb holds only the in-frame ones, with some missing. The sample gives around 9,600 clones, around 73% of which show up once; around a tenth is in the top ten. The V call is TRBV4-3, the J call TRBJ1-1, with 7 nucleotides matching TRBD1. The receptor was derived from a human donor with non-small cell lung cancer. The sequenced sample was lung tumor tissue. The CDR3 region has the DNA TGCGCCAGCAGCGGACAGGTGAGGGACACTGAAGCTTTCTTT. This encodes CASSGQVRDTEAFF.